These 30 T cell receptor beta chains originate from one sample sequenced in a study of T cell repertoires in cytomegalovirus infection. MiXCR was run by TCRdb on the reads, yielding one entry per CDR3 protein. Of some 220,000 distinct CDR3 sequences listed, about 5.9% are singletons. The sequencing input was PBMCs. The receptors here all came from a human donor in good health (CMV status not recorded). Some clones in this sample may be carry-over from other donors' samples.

This CDR3 is CASSGPRRGRQETQYF. The CDR3 DNA sequence: TGTGCCAGCAGCGGGCCTCGTAGGGGACGCCAAGAGACCCAGTACTTC. The rearrangement uses TRBV9 and TRBJ2-5; D might be TRBD1 or TRBD2, each matching 5 bases. V gave up 3 bases and J gave up 1 base, with 16 bases separating them. Germline values: CDR1 SGDLS, CDR2 YYNGEE. CDR3 length: 16 residues.

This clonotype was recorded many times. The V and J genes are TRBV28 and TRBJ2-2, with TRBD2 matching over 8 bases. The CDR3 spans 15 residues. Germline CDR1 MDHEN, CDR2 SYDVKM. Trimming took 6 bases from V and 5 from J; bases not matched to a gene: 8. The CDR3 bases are TGTGCCAGCAGCCCGGGGGGGCGAGTTACCGGGGAGCTGTTTTTT. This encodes CASSPGGRVTGELFF.

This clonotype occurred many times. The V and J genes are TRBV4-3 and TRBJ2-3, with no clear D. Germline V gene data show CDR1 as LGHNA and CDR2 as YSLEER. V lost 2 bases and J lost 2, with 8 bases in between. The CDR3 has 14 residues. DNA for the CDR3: TGCGCCAGCAGCCAAAACGCCCTCACAGATACGCAGTATTTT. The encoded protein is CASSQNALTDTQYF.

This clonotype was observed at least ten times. The CDR3 sequence: CASSQGLAGAKNTGELFF. For the CDR3, the DNA is TGTGCCAGCAGCCAGGGACTAGCGGGGGCGAAGAACACCGGGGAGCTGTTTTTT. This sequence joins TRBV14 and TRBJ2-2; 14 bases are a match to TRBD2. V lost 3 bases to trimming and J lost 1 base; unmatched junction nucleotides: 4. The CDR3 has 18 residues. Looked up from germline, CDR1 is SGHDN and CDR2 is FVKESK. Based on the CDR3 plus reference TRBV14 and TRBJ2-2, the full variable domain is EAGVTQFPSHSVIEKGQTVTLRCDPISGHDNLYWYRRVMGKEIKFLLHFVKESKQDESGMPNNRFLAERTGGTYSTLKVQPAELEDSGVYFCASSQGLAGAKNTGELFFGEGSRLTVL.

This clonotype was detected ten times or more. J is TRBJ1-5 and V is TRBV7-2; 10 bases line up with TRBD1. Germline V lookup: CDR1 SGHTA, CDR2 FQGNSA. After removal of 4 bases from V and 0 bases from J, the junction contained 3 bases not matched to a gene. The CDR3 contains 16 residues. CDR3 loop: CASSWTGGYSNQPQHF. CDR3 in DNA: TGTGCCAGCAGCTGGACAGGGGGTTATAGCAATCAGCCCCAGCATTTT. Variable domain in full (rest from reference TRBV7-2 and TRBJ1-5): GAGVSQSPSNKVTEKGKDVELRCDPISGHTALYWYRQSLGQGLEFLIYFQGNSAPDKSGLPSDRFSAERTGGSVSTLTIQRTQQEDSAVYLCASSWTGGYSNQPQHFGDGTRLSIL.

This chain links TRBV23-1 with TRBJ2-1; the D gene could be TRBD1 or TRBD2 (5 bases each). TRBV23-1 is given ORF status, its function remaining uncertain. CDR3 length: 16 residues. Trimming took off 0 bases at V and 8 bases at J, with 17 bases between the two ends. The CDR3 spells CASSQSMTVKRDEQFF. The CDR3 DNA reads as TGCGCCAGCAGTCAATCGATGACAGTAAAGAGGGATGAGCAGTTCTTC.

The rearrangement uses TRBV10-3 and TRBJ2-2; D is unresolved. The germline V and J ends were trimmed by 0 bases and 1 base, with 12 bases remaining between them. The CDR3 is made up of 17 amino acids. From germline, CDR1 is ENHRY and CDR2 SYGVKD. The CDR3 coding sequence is TGTGCCATCAGTGAGTCAAAGACGGCTTGGAACACCGGGGAGCTGTTTTTT. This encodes CAISESKTAWNTGELFF.

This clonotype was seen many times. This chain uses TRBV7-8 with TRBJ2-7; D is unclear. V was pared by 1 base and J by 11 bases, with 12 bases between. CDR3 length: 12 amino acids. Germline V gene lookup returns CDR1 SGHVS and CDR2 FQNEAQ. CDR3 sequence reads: CASSLDMGAKYF. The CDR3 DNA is TGTGCCAGCAGCTTAGACATGGGCGCTAAGTACTTC.

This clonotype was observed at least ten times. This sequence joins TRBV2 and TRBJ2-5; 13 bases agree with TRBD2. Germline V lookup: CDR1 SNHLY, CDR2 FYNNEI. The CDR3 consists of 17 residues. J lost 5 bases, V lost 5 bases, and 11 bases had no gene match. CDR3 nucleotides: TGTGCCAGCAGTCGGGAGACTAGCGGGGGGTCCCGGGAGACCCAGTACTTC. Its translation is CASSRETSGGSRETQYF.

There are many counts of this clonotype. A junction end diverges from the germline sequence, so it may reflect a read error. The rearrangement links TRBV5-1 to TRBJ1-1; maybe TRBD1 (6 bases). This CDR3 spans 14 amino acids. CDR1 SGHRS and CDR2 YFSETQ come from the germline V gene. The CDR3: CASTLGGRGTEAFF. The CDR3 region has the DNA TGCGCCAGCACCTTGGGGGGCCGGGGCACTGAAGCTTTCTTT.

CDR3 protein: CASSGTGSPYEQYF. The CDR3 region has the DNA TGCGCCAGCAGCGGGACCGGGAGCCCCTACGAGCAGTACTTC. The gene calls are TRBV5-1 and TRBJ2-7, with a tentative D call TRBD2 (6 bases). This CDR3 comprises 14 residues. In germline, CDR1 is SGHRS, CDR2 YFSETQ. With 4 bases removed from V and 2 bases from J, the gap between germline ends came to 13 bases.

In nucleotides, the CDR3 is TGTGCCAGTTTCCCTGGGACTAGCGGGAACAATGAGCAGTTCTTC. Amino acid sequence: CASFPGTSGNNEQFF. V usage is TRBV7-8 and J usage is TRBJ2-1; 13 nucleotides match TRBD2. V shed 9 bases and J 5 bases; nucleotides not matched to a gene: 7. The germline gives CDR1 SGHVS, CDR2 FQNEAQ. The CDR3 is 15 amino acids.

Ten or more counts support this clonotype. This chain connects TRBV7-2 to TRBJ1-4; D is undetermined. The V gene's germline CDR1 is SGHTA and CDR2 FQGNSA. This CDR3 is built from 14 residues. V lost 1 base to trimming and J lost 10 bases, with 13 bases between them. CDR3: CASSLGGPEGKLFF. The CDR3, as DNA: TGTGCCAGCAGCTTAGGTGGACCCGAGGGAAAACTGTTTTTT.

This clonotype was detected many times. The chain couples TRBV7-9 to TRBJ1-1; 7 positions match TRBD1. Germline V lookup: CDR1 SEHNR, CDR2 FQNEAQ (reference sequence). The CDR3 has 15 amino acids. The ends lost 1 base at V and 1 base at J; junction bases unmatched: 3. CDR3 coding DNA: TGTGCCAGCAGCTTAGTGCGGACAGGGAACACTGAAGCTTTCTTT. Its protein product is CASSLVRTGNTEAFF.

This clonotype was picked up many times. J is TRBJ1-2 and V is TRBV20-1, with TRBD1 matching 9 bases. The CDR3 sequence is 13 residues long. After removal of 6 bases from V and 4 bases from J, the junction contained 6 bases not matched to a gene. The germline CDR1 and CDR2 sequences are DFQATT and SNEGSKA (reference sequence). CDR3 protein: CSAATQGAYGYTF. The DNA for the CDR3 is TGCAGTGCAGCAACACAGGGGGCCTATGGCTACACCTTC.

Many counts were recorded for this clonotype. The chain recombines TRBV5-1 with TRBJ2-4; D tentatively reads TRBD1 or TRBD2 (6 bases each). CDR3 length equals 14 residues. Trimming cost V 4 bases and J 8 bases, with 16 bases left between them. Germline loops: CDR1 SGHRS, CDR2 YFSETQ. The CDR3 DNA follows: TGCGCCAGCAGCCCGGAGGGGGTTGCGGACATTCAGTACTTC. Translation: CASSPEGVADIQYF.

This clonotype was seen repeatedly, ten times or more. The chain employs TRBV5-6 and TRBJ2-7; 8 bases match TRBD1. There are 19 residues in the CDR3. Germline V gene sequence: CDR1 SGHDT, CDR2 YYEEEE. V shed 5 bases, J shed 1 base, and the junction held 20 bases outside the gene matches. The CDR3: CASRLTPGQVIPLSYEQYF. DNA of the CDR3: TGTGCCAGCAGATTGACCCCGGGACAGGTGATACCACTTTCCTACGAGCAGTACTTC.

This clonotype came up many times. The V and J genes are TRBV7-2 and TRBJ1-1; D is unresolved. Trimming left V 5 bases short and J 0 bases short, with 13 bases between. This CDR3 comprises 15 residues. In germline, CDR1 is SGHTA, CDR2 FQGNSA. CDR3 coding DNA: TGTGCCAGCAGCGCCGGGGTCGGAATGAACACTGAAGCTTTCTTT. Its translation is CASSAGVGMNTEAFF.

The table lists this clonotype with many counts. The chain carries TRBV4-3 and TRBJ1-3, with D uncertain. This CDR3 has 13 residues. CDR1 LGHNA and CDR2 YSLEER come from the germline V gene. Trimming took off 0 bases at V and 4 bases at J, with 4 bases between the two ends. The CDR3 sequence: CASSQDEGNTIYF. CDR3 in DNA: TGCGCCAGCAGCCAAGACGAAGGAAACACCATATATTTT.

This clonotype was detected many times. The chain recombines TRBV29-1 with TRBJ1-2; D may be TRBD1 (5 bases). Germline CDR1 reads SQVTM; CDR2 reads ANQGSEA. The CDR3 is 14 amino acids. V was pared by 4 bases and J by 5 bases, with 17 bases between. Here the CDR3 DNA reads TGCAGCGTTGTCTGGGGCCCCCCTCTTTATGGCTACACCTTC. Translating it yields CSVVWGPPLYGYTF.

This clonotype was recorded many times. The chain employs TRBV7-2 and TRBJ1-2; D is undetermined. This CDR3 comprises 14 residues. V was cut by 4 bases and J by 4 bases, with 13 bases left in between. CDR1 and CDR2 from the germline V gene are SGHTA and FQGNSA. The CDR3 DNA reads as TGTGCCAGCAGCTCCTCAGGCCGGGGCTATGGCTACACCTTC. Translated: CASSSSGRGYGYTF.

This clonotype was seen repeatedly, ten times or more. CDR3 loop: CSAPGIHYGYTF. The CDR3 DNA sequence: TGCAGTGCTCCAGGGATTCACTATGGCTACACCTTC. The chain uses TRBV20-1 and TRBJ1-2, with a weak D call TRBD1 (5 bases). CDR3 length: 12 residues. Trimming pared 5 bases from V and 3 bases from J, leaving 10 bases between. CDR1 and CDR2 from the germline V gene are DFQATT and SNEGSKA (reference sequence).

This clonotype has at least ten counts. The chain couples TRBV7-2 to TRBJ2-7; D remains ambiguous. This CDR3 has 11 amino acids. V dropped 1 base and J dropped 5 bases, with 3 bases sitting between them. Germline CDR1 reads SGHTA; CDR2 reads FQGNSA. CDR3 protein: CASSLDHEQYF. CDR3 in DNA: TGTGCCAGCAGCTTAGACCACGAGCAGTACTTC.

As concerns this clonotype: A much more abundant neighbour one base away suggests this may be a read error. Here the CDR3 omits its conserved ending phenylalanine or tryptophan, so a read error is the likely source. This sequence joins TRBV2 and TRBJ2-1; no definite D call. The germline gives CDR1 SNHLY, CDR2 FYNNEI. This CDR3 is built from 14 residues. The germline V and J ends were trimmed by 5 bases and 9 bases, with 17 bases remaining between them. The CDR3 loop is CASSKETGFSEQFV. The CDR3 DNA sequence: TGTGCCAGCAGTAAAGAGACCGGATTTAGTGAGCAGTTCGTC.

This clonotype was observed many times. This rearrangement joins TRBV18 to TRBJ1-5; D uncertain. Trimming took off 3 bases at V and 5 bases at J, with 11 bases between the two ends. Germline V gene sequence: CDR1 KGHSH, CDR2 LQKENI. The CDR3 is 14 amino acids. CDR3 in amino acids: CASSPEHGDQPQHF. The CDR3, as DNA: TGTGCCAGCTCACCTGAGCATGGGGATCAGCCCCAGCATTTT.

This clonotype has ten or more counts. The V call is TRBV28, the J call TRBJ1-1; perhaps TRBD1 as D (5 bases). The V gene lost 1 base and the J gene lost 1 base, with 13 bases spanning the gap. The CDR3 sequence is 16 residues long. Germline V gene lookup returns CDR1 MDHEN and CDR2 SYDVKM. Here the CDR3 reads CASSLYRGTGNTEAFF. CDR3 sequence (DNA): TGTGCCAGCAGTTTATATCGGGGGACTGGGAACACTGAAGCTTTCTTT.

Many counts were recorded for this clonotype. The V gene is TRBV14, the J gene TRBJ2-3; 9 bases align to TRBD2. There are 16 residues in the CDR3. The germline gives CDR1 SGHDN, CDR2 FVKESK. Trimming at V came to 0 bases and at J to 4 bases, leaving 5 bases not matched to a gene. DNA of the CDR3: TGTGCCAGCAGCCAAGAAATGCGGGGGGGCGCAGATACGCAGTATTTT. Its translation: CASSQEMRGGADTQYF. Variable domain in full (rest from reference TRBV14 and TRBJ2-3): EAGVTQFPSHSVIEKGQTVTLRCDPISGHDNLYWYRRVMGKEIKFLLHFVKESKQDESGMPNNRFLAERTGGTYSTLKVQPAELEDSGVYFCASSQEMRGGADTQYFGPGTRLTVL.

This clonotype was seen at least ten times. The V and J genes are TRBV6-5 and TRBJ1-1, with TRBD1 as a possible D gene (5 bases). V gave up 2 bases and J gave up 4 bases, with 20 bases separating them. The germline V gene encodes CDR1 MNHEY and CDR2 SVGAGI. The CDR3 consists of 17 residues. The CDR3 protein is CASSYGKGNRRPTEAFF. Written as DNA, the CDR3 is TGTGCCAGCAGTTACGGTAAGGGGAACAGGAGGCCCACTGAAGCTTTCTTT.

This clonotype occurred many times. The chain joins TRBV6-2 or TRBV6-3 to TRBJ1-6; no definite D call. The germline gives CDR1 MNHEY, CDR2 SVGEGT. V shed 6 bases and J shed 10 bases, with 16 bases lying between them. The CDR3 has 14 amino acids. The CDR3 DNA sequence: TGTGCCAGCAGCCTAGAGGGCTCAGAATCACCCCTCCACTTT. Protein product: CASSLEGSESPLHF.

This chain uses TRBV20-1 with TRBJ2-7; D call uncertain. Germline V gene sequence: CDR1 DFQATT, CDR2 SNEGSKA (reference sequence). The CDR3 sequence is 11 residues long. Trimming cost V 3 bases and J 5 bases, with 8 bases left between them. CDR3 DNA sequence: TGCAGTGCTAGTAATGGGAACGAGCAGTACTTC. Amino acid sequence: CSASNGNEQYF.